This T cell receptor beta chain comes out of a study of spatial heterogeneity in lung cancer. On the study more broadly: A consistent excess of beta-chain over alpha-chain sequences was detected.

Turning to this clonotype: Its specificity is unknown.

Every TCR cDNA molecule bore a unique molecular identifier. TCRdb ran MiXCR on the 5' RACE reads and lists one entry per CDR3 protein. Of roughly 79,000 distinct CDR3 sequences in the sample, roughly 12% are singletons; the top ten hold approximately 4.2%. The CDR3 consists of 16 residues. The V and J ends lost 1 base and 5 bases, in that order; junction bases with no gene match: 7. Looked up from germline, CDR1 is SNHLY and CDR2 is FYNNEI. The time point denotes: sample taken at primary tumor resection. Whole RNA was taken from tumor, nontumor lung or frozen PBMC; it was then sequenced unsorted. Patients with untreated early-stage non-small cell lung cancer, numbering approximately 70, were the donors. General study findings and limits: Tumor TCRs that were ubiquitous and expanded showed up in blood more at resection than follow-up.

The sample consisted of PBMCs, taken at surgery. The receptor comes from a male donor with early-stage non-small cell lung cancer. The chain employs TRBV2 and TRBJ2-2; TRBD1 matches 7 bases. Here the CDR3 reads CASSEVPTGQTGELFF. CDR3 nucleotides: TGTGCCAGCAGTGAAGTACCGACAGGGCAAACCGGGGAGCTGTTTTTT.